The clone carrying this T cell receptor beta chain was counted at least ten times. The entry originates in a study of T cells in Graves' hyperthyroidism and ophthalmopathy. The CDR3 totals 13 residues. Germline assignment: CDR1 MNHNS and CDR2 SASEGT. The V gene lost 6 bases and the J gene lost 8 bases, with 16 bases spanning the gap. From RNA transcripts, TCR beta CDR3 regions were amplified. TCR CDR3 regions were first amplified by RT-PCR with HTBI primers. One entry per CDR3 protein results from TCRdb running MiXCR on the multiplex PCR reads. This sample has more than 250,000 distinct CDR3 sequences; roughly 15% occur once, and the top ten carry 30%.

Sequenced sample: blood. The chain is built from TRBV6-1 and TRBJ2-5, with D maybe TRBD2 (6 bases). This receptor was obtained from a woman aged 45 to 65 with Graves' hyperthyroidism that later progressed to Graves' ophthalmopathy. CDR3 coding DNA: TGTGCCAGCAGGGGGGACTCCTGGATCACCCAGTACTTC. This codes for CASRGDSWITQYF.